This T cell receptor (beta chain) was recorded in a study of cytomegalovirus exposure and HLA in healthy donors. The study, taken as a whole, reports: Beyond CMV serostatus, there was no information to go on about immune exposure.

Germline CDR1 and CDR2: LNHDA and SQIVND (reference sequence). V lost 5 bases and J lost 6; bases outside the gene matches: 7. This CDR3 comprises 16 residues. This clone was seen more than once but under ten times. Its specificity is unknown. Nominally healthy donors were sampled, though unrecorded immune exposures were likely. PCR was performed using 60 Vbeta and 13 Jbeta primers. Profiling relied on immunoSEQ multiplex PCR, and the TCRdb table lists in-frame clones only, not all of them. The repertoire includes 100,000 or so clones, under 70% of them detected once, and 2% to 2.5% sits in the top ten.

This sequence was found in a middle-aged man in good health and CMV-seronegative. The sequencing input was PBMCs. The chain has TRBV19 and TRBJ2-2; TRBD1 agrees at 12 bases. CDR3 bases: TGTGCCAGTAGTCTATTTGGGACAGGGGGCTCCGGGGAGCTGTTTTTT. Its protein product is CASSLFGTGGSGELFF. The full variable domain, its missing parts supplied by reference TRBV19 and TRBJ2-2, is DGGITQSPKYLFRKEGQNVTLSCEQNLNHDAMYWYRQDPGQGLRLIYYSQIVNDFQKGDIAEGYSVSREKKESFPLTVTSAQKNPTAFYLCASSLFGTGGSGELFFGEGSRLTVL.